A single T cell receptor (beta chain) is shown here with its context. The antigen is unknown. This sample was taken from a study of blood T cells in healthy people across ages. The authors ran a second PCR of about 6 to 11 cycles using a sample-barcoded 5' primer and a J-beta primer mix. Each TCR beta cDNA got a 12-nucleotide random molecular identifier. Using its own MiXCR run on the 5' RACE reads, TCRdb lists one record per CDR3 protein. The sample lists about 970,000 distinct CDR3 sequences, roughly 51% occurring once. Study conclusions and caveats: Higher diversity and more naive CD4+ cells were features of long-lived donors, compared to aged donors. Changes in expanded clonotypes were possibly confounded, as the CMV status of donors was unknown.

The sequence was collected from an older woman in good health. The specimen sequenced was blood.

In DNA form, the CDR3 reads TGTGCCAGCAGTGTAGCGGGAGGAAATGAGCAGTTCTTC. It is translated as CASSVAGGNEQFF. The chain joins TRBV6-1 to TRBJ2-1; TRBD2 matches 10 bases. V shed 4 bases and J 7 bases; nucleotides not matched to a gene: 1. The length of the CDR3 is 13 residues. Germline V lookup: CDR1 MNHNS, CDR2 SASEGT.